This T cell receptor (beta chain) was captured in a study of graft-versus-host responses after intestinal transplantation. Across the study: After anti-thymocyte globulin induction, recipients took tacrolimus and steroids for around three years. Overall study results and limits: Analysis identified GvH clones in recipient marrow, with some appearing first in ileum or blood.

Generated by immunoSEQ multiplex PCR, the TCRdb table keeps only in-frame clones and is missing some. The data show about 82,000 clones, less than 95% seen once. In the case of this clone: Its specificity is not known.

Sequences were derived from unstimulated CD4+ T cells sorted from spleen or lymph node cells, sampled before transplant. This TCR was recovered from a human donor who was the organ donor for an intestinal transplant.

CDR3 in DNA: TGTGCCTGGAGACTAGCGGGCCGAGAGGTTACGCAGTATTTT. Protein: CAWRLAGREVTQYF. The genes are TRBV30 and TRBJ2-3; TRBD2 agrees at 9 bases. Looked up from germline, CDR1 is GTSNPN and CDR2 is SVGIG (reference sequence). J was trimmed by 8 bases and V by 3 bases; bases with no gene match: 9. CDR3 length: 14 residues. The full variable domain, in which reference TRBV30 and TRBJ2-3 provide the parts outside the CDR3, is SQTIHQWPATLVQPVGSPLSLECTVEGTSNPNLYWYRQAAGRGLQLLFYSVGIGQISSEVPQNLSASRPQDRQFILSSKKLLLSDSGFYLCAWRLAGREVTQYFGPGTRLTVL.